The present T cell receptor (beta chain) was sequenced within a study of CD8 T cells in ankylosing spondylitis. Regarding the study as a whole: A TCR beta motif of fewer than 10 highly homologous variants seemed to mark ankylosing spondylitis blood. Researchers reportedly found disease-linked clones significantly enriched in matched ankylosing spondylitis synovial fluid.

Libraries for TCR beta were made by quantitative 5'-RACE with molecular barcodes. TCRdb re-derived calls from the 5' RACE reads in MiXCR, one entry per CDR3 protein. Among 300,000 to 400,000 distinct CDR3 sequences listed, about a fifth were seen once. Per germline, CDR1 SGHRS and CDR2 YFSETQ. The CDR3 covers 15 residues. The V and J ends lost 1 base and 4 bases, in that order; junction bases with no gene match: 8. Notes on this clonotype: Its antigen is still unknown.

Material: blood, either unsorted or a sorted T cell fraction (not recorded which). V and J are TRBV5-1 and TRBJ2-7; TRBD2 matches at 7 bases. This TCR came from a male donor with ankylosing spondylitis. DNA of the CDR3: TGCGCCAGCAGCTTGTGGGCTAGCGGAGATTACGAGCAGTACTTC. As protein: CASSLWASGDYEQYF.